The table lists the clone carrying this TCR beta chain with a count of one. Its antigen remains unidentified. The data derive from a study of vaccination effects on CD4 cells after COVID-19. Whole-study context: Of the BNT162b2 and mRNA-1273 vaccines, participants received two doses of one or the other. General study points: Of the vaccine-induced clones from healthy vaccinees, merely 1 of 255 recognized common cold coronaviruses as well.

Germline values: CDR1 SQVTM, CDR2 ANQGSEA. Trimming took off 5 bases at V and 5 bases at J, with 12 bases between the two ends. The CDR3 loop spans 13 amino acids. Sequencing used immunoSEQ multiplex PCR; TCRdb keeps in-frame clones, though not all of them. The sample includes approximately 68,000 clones, over 70% seen only once; the top ten take about 10%. Pools of viral peptides were used by the ViraFEST assay to expand antigen-specific CD4+ T cells ahead of sequencing. A roughly 10-day culture period preceded the isolation of CD4+ T cells. Vaccinated participants had no history of SARS-CoV-2 infection and tested negative for nucleocapsid antibodies.

The TCR was taken from a human donor who received a COVID-19 vaccine. The sample consisted of CD4+ T cells from PBMCs cultured with SARS-CoV-2 spike peptides, taken before COVID-19 vaccination. The chain recombines TRBV29-1 with TRBJ2-2; D possibly corresponds to TRBD1 (5 bases). The CDR3 nucleotides read TGCAGCGTTCGCGCAGGGAATACCGGGGAGCTGTTTTTT. Translated, it gives CSVRAGNTGELFF.